These 7 T cell receptor beta chains were sequenced from one sample in a study of blood T cell repertoires in COVID-19. TCRdb's table, derived via immunoSEQ multiplex PCR, lists solely in-frame clones and lacks some. The table records over 250,000 clones, more than 75% of them present only once. Material for sequencing was PBMCs or T cells enriched from blood (not recorded which). The receptors were gathered from a woman in her twenties or thirties who had recovered from COVID-19.

This clone was detected only once. CDR3: CAISGGQGRGTEAFF. Here the CDR3 DNA reads TGTGCCATCAGTGGGGGACAGGGTAGAGGCACTGAAGCTTTCTTT. The chain joins TRBV10-3 to TRBJ1-1; TRBD1 agrees at 9 bases. Germline V gene data show CDR1 as ENHRY and CDR2 as SYGVKD. The CDR3 has 15 amino acids. Losses at the gene ends were 4 bases for V and 4 bases for J; bases not matched to a gene: 7.

The chain combines TRBV5-5 with TRBJ1-1; TRBD1 might be the D (6 bases). In germline, CDR1 is SGHKS, CDR2 YYEKEE (reference sequence). V was pared by 2 bases and J by 0 bases, with 11 bases between. There are 15 residues in the CDR3. CDR3 nucleotide sequence: TGTGCCAGCAGCTTAACGCAGGGGATGAACACTGAAGCTTTCTTT. Translating it yields CASSLTQGMNTEAFF.

CDR3 residues: CASSSVDRGSDTQYF. In DNA, the CDR3 is TGCGCCAGCAGCTCCGTAGACAGGGGGTCAGATACGCAGTATTTT. This chain links TRBV5-1 with TRBJ2-3, with TRBD1 matching 9 bases. The junction had 6 bases not matched to a gene; V was cut back by 3 bases and J by 4 bases. Germline V gene data show CDR1 as SGHRS and CDR2 as YFSETQ. This CDR3 contains 15 residues.

The genes are TRBV7-9 and TRBJ1-5; no definite D call. Per the germline V gene, CDR1 is SEHNR and CDR2 is FQNEAQ (reference sequence). The ends were cut back, 5 bases at V and 4 bases at J, with 12 bases in the middle. The CDR3 spans 14 residues. The CDR3: CASSARDTNQPQHF. The CDR3 coding sequence is TGTGCCAGCAGCGCCCGCGATACGAATCAGCCCCAGCATTTT.

This clone was seen a handful of times. The V gene is TRBV5-1, the J gene TRBJ2-7; tentatively, D is TRBD1 (6 bases). CDR3 size: 15 residues. Germline assignment: CDR1 SGHRS and CDR2 YFSETQ. Trimming left V 1 base short and J 1 base short, with 12 bases between. The CDR3 DNA follows: TGCGCCAGCAGCTTGCCCCTACAGGGATCCTACGAGCAGTACTTC. It codes for CASSLPLQGSYEQYF. Drawing the rest from reference TRBV5-1 and TRBJ2-7, the complete variable domain is KAGVTQTPRYLIKTRGQQVTLSCSPISGHRSVSWYQQTPGQGLQFLFEYFSETQRNKGNFPGRFSGRQFSNSRSEMNVSTLELGDSALYLCASSLPLQGSYEQYFGPGTRLTVT.

A few counts support this clone. The chain carries TRBV20-1 and TRBJ1-1, with D unclear. The germline V gene encodes CDR1 DFQATT and CDR2 SNEGSKA (reference sequence). The CDR3 loop spans 11 amino acids. V lost 6 bases, J lost 5 bases, and 10 bases lay in between. The CDR3: CSAPGQTEAFF. CDR3 sequence (DNA): TGCAGTGCCCCAGGCCAAACTGAAGCTTTCTTT.

The rearrangement links TRBV5-5 to TRBJ1-2; TRBD1 might be the D (6 bases). This CDR3 spans 16 amino acids. Germline CDR1 SGHKS, CDR2 YYEKEE (reference sequence). V shed 5 bases and J shed 4 bases, with 21 bases lying between them. CDR3 amino acids: CASRTNSWGRSYGYTF. In nucleotides, the CDR3 is TGTGCCAGCAGGACAAATTCTTGGGGGCGCAGCTATGGCTACACCTTC.